A single sample gave rise to the 31 T cell receptor beta chains below, sequenced in a study of identical twins. From the 5' RACE reads, TCRdb called clonotypes with MiXCR, one entry per CDR3 protein. The sample gives 400,000 to 500,000 distinct CDR3 sequences, about 18% of which show up once; 12% is in the top ten. Material: naive T cells sorted from blood. These receptor sequences come from a middle-aged man in good health.

This clonotype was picked up many times. The genes are TRBV15 and TRBJ2-1; 9 bases line up with TRBD2. CDR1 is LNHNV and CDR2 is YYDKDF in the germline V gene (reference sequence). This CDR3 is 15 amino acids long. Unmatched junction bases numbered 3, after V lost 0 bases and J lost 6 bases. CDR3 sequence: CATSRDKAGGNEQFF. The CDR3 region has the DNA TGTGCCACCAGCAGAGATAAAGCGGGGGGCAATGAGCAGTTCTTC.

In its sample, this clonotype was seen many times. This chain uses TRBV5-1 with TRBJ2-5; D is ambiguous. The germline CDR1 and CDR2 sequences are SGHRS and YFSETQ. V shed 3 bases and J shed 0 bases, with 9 bases lying between them. The CDR3 contains 14 residues. CDR3 sequence (DNA): TGCGCCAGCAGCTATCGACATGACCAAGAGACCCAGTACTTC. Its protein is CASSYRHDQETQYF.

This clonotype occurred a few times. The CDR3 nucleotides are TGCGCCAGCACACTCGGGACACTATACAATGAGCAGTTCTTC. This codes for CASTLGTLYNEQFF. The gene calls are TRBV5-1 and TRBJ2-1; a weak D match, TRBD1 (6 bases). From germline, CDR1 is SGHRS and CDR2 YFSETQ. The CDR3 consists of 14 residues. Trimming shortened V by 6 bases and J by 4 bases, and 14 bases separated the two germline ends. Combining the CDR3 with reference TRBV5-1 and TRBJ2-1 gives the whole variable domain KAGVTQTPRYLIKTRGQQVTLSCSPISGHRSVSWYQQTPGQGLQFLFEYFSETQRNKGNFPGRFSGRQFSNSRSEMNVSTLELGDSALYLCASTLGTLYNEQFFGPGTRLTVL.

A few counts support this clonotype. The rearrangement links TRBV5-6 to TRBJ2-3, with 10 bases matching TRBD2. This CDR3 comprises 16 residues. Germline V gene sequence: CDR1 SGHDT, CDR2 YYEEEE. The V gene end was trimmed by 2 bases and the J gene end by 2 bases; junction bases not matched to a gene: 5. The CDR3 loop is CASSLLAGPNTDTQYF. The DNA of the CDR3 is TGTGCCAGCAGCTTACTAGCGGGACCTAACACAGATACGCAGTATTTT.

The chain uses TRBV21-1 and TRBJ2-6; the DNA was not compared with TRBD1, the D call given in the table. TRBV21-1 is assigned pseudogene status. CDR3 size: 18 residues. The chain's CDR3 is CASSKERGQISGANVLTF. CDR3 nucleotide sequence: TGTGCCAGCAGCAAAGAAAGGGGGCAGATCTCTGGGGCTAACGTCCTGACTTTC.

This clonotype has ten or more counts. This chain uses TRBV5-1 with TRBJ2-7; no clear D. V was pared by 6 bases and J by 2 bases, with 15 bases between. CDR1 and CDR2 (germline): SGHRS, YFSETQ. CDR3 length: 14 amino acids. The chain's CDR3 is CASKEVGGTYEQYF. CDR3 nucleotide sequence: TGCGCCAGCAAGGAAGTTGGCGGAACCTACGAGCAGTACTTC. Filled out from reference TRBV5-1 and TRBJ2-7, the complete variable domain reads KAGVTQTPRYLIKTRGQQVTLSCSPISGHRSVSWYQQTPGQGLQFLFEYFSETQRNKGNFPGRFSGRQFSNSRSEMNVSTLELGDSALYLCASKEVGGTYEQYFGPGTRLTVT.

This clonotype was found a few times. This chain uses TRBV20-1 with TRBJ2-7; D remains unclear. The length of the CDR3 is 11 residues. Germline V CDR1 and CDR2: DFQATT, SNEGSKA (reference sequence). V was trimmed by 3 bases and J by 11 bases, leaving 14 bases between them. CDR3 sequence: CSASFPYGEYF. CDR3 bases: TGCAGTGCTAGTTTCCCGTACGGCGAGTACTTC.

This clonotype was seen more than once but under ten times. J is TRBJ2-1 and V is TRBV12-3 or TRBV12-4; possible D gene TRBD1, 6 bases. This CDR3 has 13 residues. V gave up 3 bases and J gave up 7 bases, with 10 bases separating them. CDR3 loop: CASSFGQWNEQFF. The CDR3 region has the DNA TGTGCCAGCAGTTTTGGACAGTGGAATGAGCAGTTCTTC.

This clonotype showed up just a few times. The J gene is TRBJ1-2, the V gene TRBV20-1, with D possibly matching TRBD1 (6 bases). The CDR3 extends over 13 amino acids. Germline CDR1 DFQATT, CDR2 SNEGSKA (reference sequence). This CDR3 is CRTSTQGSNGYTF. The CDR3 DNA reads TGCAGAACATCTACCCAGGGGAGCAACGGCTACACCTTC.

The rearrangement uses TRBV12-3 or TRBV12-4 and TRBJ2-3; 11 bases align to TRBD2. V trimming: 10 bases; J trimming: 4 bases; junction bases outside the gene matches: 10. The CDR3 has 15 residues. The CDR3: CAITIAGGPSDTQYF. The CDR3 DNA reads TGTGCCATCACCATAGCGGGGGGGCCGTCAGATACGCAGTATTTT.

This clonotype was counted between two and nine times. V gene TRBV12-3 or TRBV12-4 combines with J gene TRBJ2-3, with 11 bases aligning to TRBD2. The CDR3 contains 16 residues. Trimming took 2 bases from V and 9 from J; bases not matched to a gene: 10. CDR3 loop: CASSLLAGGPSGTQYF. CDR3 nucleotides: TGTGCCAGCAGTTTACTAGCGGGGGGCCCATCGGGAACGCAGTATTTT.

This chain links TRBV12-5 with TRBJ1-2; D is uncertain. Between the trimmed V and J ends, which lost 1 base and 2 bases, there was a span of 2 bases. Germline V CDR1 and CDR2: LGHNT, FRNRAP. The CDR3 spans 12 residues. The DNA for the CDR3 is TGTGCTAGTGGTTTGGGGAACTATGGCTACACCTTC. Translated, it gives CASGLGNYGYTF.

This clonotype was seen repeatedly, ten times or more. V is TRBV19 and J is TRBJ2-7; 11 bases line up with TRBD2. This CDR3 contains 15 residues. Germline values: CDR1 LNHDA, CDR2 SQIVND (reference sequence). V was clipped by 7 bases and J by 4 bases; unmatched bases: 9. The CDR3 nucleotides read TGTGCCAGTAAATACCGACTAGCGGGGACATACGAGCAGTACTTC. It specifies CASKYRLAGTYEQYF.

V and J are TRBV10-2 and TRBJ2-2; 8 nucleotides line up with TRBD2. Germline values: CDR1 WSHSY, CDR2 SAAADI. CDR3 size: 16 residues. V lost 2 bases and J lost 2; bases outside the gene matches: 4. The CDR3 nucleotides are TGCGCCAGCAGTGAGGTAGCGGGGTCAAACACCGGGGAGCTGTTTTTT. Residues: CASSEVAGSNTGELFF.

This clonotype has a count of ten or more. The chain couples TRBV7-6 to TRBJ2-5, with D tentatively TRBD1 (5 bases). The length of the CDR3 is 17 residues. Trimming removed 5 bases at V and 2 bases at J, with 21 bases between. Germline CDR1 SGHVS, CDR2 FNYEAQ. CDR3 protein: CASSLYILETVQETQYF. As DNA, the CDR3 is TGTGCCAGCAGCCTATATATATTAGAGACAGTTCAAGAGACCCAGTACTTC. The full variable domain, its missing parts supplied by reference TRBV7-6 and TRBJ2-5, is GAGVSQSPRYKVTKRGQDVALRCDPISGHVSLYWYRQALGQGPEFLTYFNYEAQQDKSGLPNDRFSAERPEGSISTLTIQRTEQRDSAMYRCASSLYILETVQETQYFGPGTRLLVL.

This clonotype appeared a few times. The chain recombines TRBV7-2 with TRBJ1-5; no reliable D call. V was clipped by 5 bases and J by 1 base, with 9 bases between them. CDR3 length equals 14 residues. CDR1 and CDR2 from the germline V gene are SGHTA and FQGNSA. CDR3 loop: CASSRRSSNQPQHF. As DNA, the CDR3 is TGTGCCAGCAGCCGGCGTTCAAGCAATCAGCCCCAGCATTTT.

This clonotype turned up a few times. The chain is built from TRBV5-1 and TRBJ2-1; 7 bases are shared with TRBD2. CDR3 length: 15 amino acids. The V gene end was trimmed by 0 bases and the J gene end by 2 bases; junction bases not matched to a gene: 2. Germline values: CDR1 SGHRS, CDR2 YFSETQ. The CDR3 DNA reads as TGCGCCAGCAGCTTGGGACTAGCCCCCTACAATGAGCAGTTCTTC. Amino acid sequence: CASSLGLAPYNEQFF. Full variable domain (missing parts from reference TRBV5-1 and TRBJ2-1): KAGVTQTPRYLIKTRGQQVTLSCSPISGHRSVSWYQQTPGQGLQFLFEYFSETQRNKGNFPGRFSGRQFSNSRSEMNVSTLELGDSALYLCASSLGLAPYNEQFFGPGTRLTVL.

This clonotype was counted many times. The J gene is TRBJ2-1, the V gene TRBV12-3 or TRBV12-4; D remains unclear. Trimming took off 9 bases at V and 4 bases at J, with 13 bases between the two ends. The CDR3 covers 13 residues. The CDR3 DNA reads as TGTGCCAGTAGGGTGATAGGGTACAATGAGCAGTTCTTC. It codes for CASRVIGYNEQFF.

The V and J genes are TRBV20-1 and TRBJ2-7; no clear D gene. Germline V lookup: CDR1 DFQATT, CDR2 SNEGSKA (reference sequence). The length of the CDR3 is 13 residues. V was clipped by 2 bases and J by 4 bases, with 12 bases between them. The CDR3 DNA reads as TGCAGTGCTAGAATTCCCGGGCGATACGAGCAGTACTTC. Protein product: CSARIPGRYEQYF.

This clonotype was seen at least ten times. The V and J genes are TRBV20-1 and TRBJ2-3; 7 nucleotides agree with TRBD2. Germline-derived CDR1 and CDR2 are DFQATT and SNEGSKA (reference sequence). CDR3 size: 17 residues. The trim removed 2 bases at V and 1 base at J, leaving 12 bases unmatched. The DNA of the CDR3 is TGCAGTGCTAGAAAATCGAGCGGGATTGTTGGCACAGATACGCAGTATTTT. This gives the protein CSARKSSGIVGTDTQYF.

This clonotype occurred a few times. This sequence joins TRBV6-5 and TRBJ2-5; D uncertain. This CDR3 is 14 amino acids long. The V end was cut by 2 bases, the J end by 3 bases, with 10 bases between. Per the germline V gene, CDR1 is MNHEY and CDR2 is SVGAGI. Written as DNA, the CDR3 is TGTGCCAGCAGTTACATCGCGGTTAAAGAGACCCAGTACTTC. Translation gives CASSYIAVKETQYF.

This clonotype turned up a few times. The J gene is TRBJ2-5, the V gene TRBV24-1, with D tentatively TRBD1 or TRBD2 (6 bases each). The germline gives CDR1 KGHDR, CDR2 SFDVKD. V was cut by 5 bases and J by 5 bases, with 17 bases left in between. The CDR3 consists of 15 residues. The CDR3 DNA is TGTGCCACCAGTGCCGCTCCGGGGGCGGGGGAGACCCAGTACTTC. This gives the protein CATSAAPGAGETQYF.

This clonotype has more than one count but fewer than ten. The V gene is TRBV6-2 or TRBV6-3, the J gene TRBJ1-5, with a weak D call TRBD1 (6 bases). Germline loops: CDR1 MNHEY, CDR2 SVGEGT. The CDR3 totals 14 residues. Trimming shortened V by 9 bases and J by 5 bases, and 17 bases separated the two germline ends. The DNA for the CDR3 is TGTGCCAGTGGAACTTTAGGGGGGGATCAGCCCCAGCATTTT. It encodes CASGTLGGDQPQHF.

This CDR3 is CATSRPGQGGYTF. The CDR3 region has the DNA TGTGCCACCAGCAGACCAGGACAGGGGGGCTACACCTTC. The chain employs TRBV15 and TRBJ1-2; 9 positions agree with TRBD1. The CDR3 has 13 amino acids. Germline trimming cut 2 bases from V and 8 bases from J; bases unmatched to any gene: 3. Germline CDR1 LNHNV, CDR2 YYDKDF (reference sequence).

This clonotype was picked up many times. The chain is built from TRBV5-6 and TRBJ2-1; no firm D call. The CDR3 spans 12 residues. Germline CDR1 SGHDT, CDR2 YYEEEE. Trimming shortened V by 3 bases and J by 14 bases, and 15 bases separated the two germline ends. The CDR3 sequence is CASSYQGLAKFF. Here the CDR3 DNA reads TGTGCCAGCAGCTACCAAGGGCTCGCGAAGTTCTTC.

This clonotype was recorded at least ten times. The genes are TRBV6-5 and TRBJ1-2, with TRBD1 identical over 12 bases. This CDR3 has 16 residues. Germline V CDR1 and CDR2: MNHEY, SVGAGI. V lost 0 bases to trimming and J lost 8 bases; unmatched junction nucleotides: 7. CDR3 sequence: CASSYSTGTGGGGYTF. The CDR3 coding sequence is TGTGCCAGCAGTTACTCGACCGGGACAGGGGGCGGAGGCTACACCTTC.

This clonotype was detected only a few times. This chain links TRBV12-3 or TRBV12-4 with TRBJ2-1, with D possibly TRBD1 on 6 matching bases. This CDR3 spans 17 amino acids. Trimming pared 5 bases from V and 4 bases from J, leaving 21 bases between. CDR3 residues: CASSPGQPGLPYNEQFF. The CDR3 bases are TGTGCCAGCAGTCCAGGACAGCCAGGACTCCCGTACAATGAGCAGTTCTTC.

The chain couples TRBV6-5 to TRBJ2-1; D unresolved. There are 15 residues in the CDR3. The germline V gene has CDR1 MNHEY and CDR2 SVGAGI. The V end lost 2 bases, the J end lost 4 bases, and 12 bases lay between the germline ends. The CDR3 DNA reads TGTGCCAGCAGTTACGGAGCCACAGATTACAATGAGCAGTTCTTC. Encoded protein: CASSYGATDYNEQFF.

This clonotype was picked up many times. CDR3 in DNA: TGCGCCAGCAGCTTGCGCTACTTGGACCCAGCCTCTGGCTACACCTTC. It is translated as CASSLRYLDPASGYTF. The chain recombines TRBV5-1 with TRBJ1-2; D remains ambiguous. Germline CDR1 is SGHRS and CDR2 is YFSETQ. V lost 1 base and J lost 7, with 20 bases in between. The CDR3 runs 16 residues.

The rearrangement links TRBV5-1 to TRBJ2-1; 7 bases map to TRBD2. The CDR3 runs 13 residues. Trimming at V came to 4 bases and at J to 9 bases, leaving 7 bases not matched to a gene. The germline gives CDR1 SGHRS, CDR2 YFSETQ. The CDR3 region is CASSAWTSGEQFF. Written as DNA, the CDR3 is TGCGCCAGCAGCGCCTGGACTAGTGGTGAGCAGTTCTTC.

The chain recombines TRBV13 with TRBJ2-7; 7 nucleotides align to TRBD1. The V gene's germline CDR1 is PRHDT and CDR2 FYEKMQ (reference sequence). The CDR3 has 16 residues. V lost 5 bases, J lost 2 bases, and 12 bases stayed unmatched. CDR3 sequence (DNA): TGTGCCAGCAGCGGACTTAGGGACAGTCGCCCCTACGAGCAGTACTTC. Amino acids: CASSGLRDSRPYEQYF.